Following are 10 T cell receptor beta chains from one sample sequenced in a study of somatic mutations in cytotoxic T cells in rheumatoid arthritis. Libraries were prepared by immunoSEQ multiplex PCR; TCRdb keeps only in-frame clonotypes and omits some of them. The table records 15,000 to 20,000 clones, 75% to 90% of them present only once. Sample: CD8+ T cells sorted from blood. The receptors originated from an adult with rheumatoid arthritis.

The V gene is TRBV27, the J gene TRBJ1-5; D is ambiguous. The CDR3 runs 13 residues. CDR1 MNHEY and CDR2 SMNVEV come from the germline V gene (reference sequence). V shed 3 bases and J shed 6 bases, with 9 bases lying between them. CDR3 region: CASSFAGFQPQHF. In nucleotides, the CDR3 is TGTGCCAGCAGTTTCGCGGGTTTTCAGCCCCAGCATTTT.

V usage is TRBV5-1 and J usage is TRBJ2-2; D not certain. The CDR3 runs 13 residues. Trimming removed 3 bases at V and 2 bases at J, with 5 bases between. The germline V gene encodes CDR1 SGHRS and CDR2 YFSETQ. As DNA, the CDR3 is TGCGCCAGCAGCTGGGGAAACACCGGGGAGCTGTTTTTT. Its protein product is CASSWGNTGELFF.

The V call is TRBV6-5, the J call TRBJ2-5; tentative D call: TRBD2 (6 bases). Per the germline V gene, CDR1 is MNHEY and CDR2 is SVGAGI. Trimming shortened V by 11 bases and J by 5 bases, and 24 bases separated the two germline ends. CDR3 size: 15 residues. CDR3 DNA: TGTGCCTCCCAGTCGACCGGTTGGGGGGAGGAGACCCAGTACTTC. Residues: CASQSTGWGEETQYF.

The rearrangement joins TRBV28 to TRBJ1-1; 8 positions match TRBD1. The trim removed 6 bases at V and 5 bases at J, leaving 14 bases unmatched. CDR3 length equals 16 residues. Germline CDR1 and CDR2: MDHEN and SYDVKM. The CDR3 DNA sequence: TGTGCCAGCAGAACCTGGACAGGGCGGGGAGAAACTGAAGCTTTCTTT. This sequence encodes CASRTWTGRGETEAFF.

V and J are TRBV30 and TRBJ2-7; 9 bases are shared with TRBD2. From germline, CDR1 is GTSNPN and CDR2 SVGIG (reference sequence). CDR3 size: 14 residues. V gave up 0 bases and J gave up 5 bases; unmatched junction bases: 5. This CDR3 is CAWSVLAGEDEQYF. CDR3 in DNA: TGTGCCTGGAGTGTGTTAGCGGGAGAGGACGAGCAGTACTTC. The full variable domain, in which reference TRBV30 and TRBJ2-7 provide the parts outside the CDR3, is SQTIHQWPATLVQPVGSPLSLECTVEGTSNPNLYWYRQAAGRGLQLLFYSVGIGQISSEVPQNLSASRPQDRQFILSSKKLLLSDSGFYLCAWSVLAGEDEQYFGPGTRLTVT.

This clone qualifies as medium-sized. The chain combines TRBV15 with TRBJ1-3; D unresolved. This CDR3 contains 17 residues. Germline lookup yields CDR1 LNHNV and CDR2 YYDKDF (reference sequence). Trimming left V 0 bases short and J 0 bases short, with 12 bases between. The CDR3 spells CATSRDWGGNSGNTIYF. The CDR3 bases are TGTGCCACCAGCAGAGATTGGGGAGGAAACTCTGGAAACACCATATATTTT.

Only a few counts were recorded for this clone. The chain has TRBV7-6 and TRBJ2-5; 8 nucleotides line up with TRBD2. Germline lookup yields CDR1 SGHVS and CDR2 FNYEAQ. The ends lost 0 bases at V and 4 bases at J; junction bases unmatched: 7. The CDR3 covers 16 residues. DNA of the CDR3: TGTGCCAGCAGCTTAGCGCAGGTCGGGGGGGCAGAGACCCAGTACTTC. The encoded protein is CASSLAQVGGAETQYF.

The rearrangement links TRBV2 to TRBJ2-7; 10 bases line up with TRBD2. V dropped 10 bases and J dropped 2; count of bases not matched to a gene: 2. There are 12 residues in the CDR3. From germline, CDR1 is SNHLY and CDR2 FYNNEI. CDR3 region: CATLAGPYEQYF. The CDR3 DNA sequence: TGTGCCACACTAGCGGGACCCTACGAGCAGTACTTC.

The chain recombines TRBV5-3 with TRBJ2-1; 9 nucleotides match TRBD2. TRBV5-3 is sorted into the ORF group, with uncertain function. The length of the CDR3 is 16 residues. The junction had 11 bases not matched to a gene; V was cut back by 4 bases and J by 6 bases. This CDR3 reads CARSLEGLARFNEQFF. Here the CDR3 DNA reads TGTGCCAGAAGCCTCGAGGGACTAGCCCGCTTCAATGAGCAGTTCTTC.

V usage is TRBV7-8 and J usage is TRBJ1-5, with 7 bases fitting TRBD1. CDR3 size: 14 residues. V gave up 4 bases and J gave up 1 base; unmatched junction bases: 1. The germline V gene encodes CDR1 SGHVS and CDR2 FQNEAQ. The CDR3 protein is CASSSGGSNQPQHF. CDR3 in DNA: TGTGCCAGCAGCTCAGGGGGGAGCAATCAGCCCCAGCATTTT.